This T cell receptor beta chain appears in the sequencing data of a study of shared clonotypes between healthy human individuals. Background on the study: Used for every donor were three CD4 naive, three CD4 memory, two CD8 naive and one CD8 memory plate. General observations from the study: As a rule, naive subsets had a larger estimated richness than memory subsets. For naive CD4 cells, roughly 5% of clonotypes were shared across several donors. Blood was the sole source, and tissue repertoires probably differ.

Here immunoSEQ multiplex PCR was the method, and the copy in TCRdb shows in-frame clones only, minus some. Of about 1 million clones listed, about 77% were seen once; the top ten hold over 1.3%. This clone was recorded at least ten times. Its antigen is undetermined. V lost 3 bases and J lost 7, with 19 bases in between. The CDR3 consists of 16 residues. CDR1 is GTSNPN, CDR2 SVGIG, per germline (reference sequence). Sequenced sample: memory CD4+ T cells sorted from blood. Subset here: CD45RA-negative fraction. The source of this sequence is a man younger than 35 in good health. V gene TRBV30 combines with J gene TRBJ1-6; D is undetermined. In DNA form, the CDR3 reads TGTGCCTGGAGAGTCCGAACGGGCGCGGGGAATTCACCCCTCCACTTT. Translated: CAWRVRTGAGNSPLHF.